A selection of T cell receptor beta chains follows, all from one sample in a study of T cell responses to AZD1222 COVID-19 vaccine. The method was immunoSEQ multiplex PCR; TCRdb's version includes in-frame clones alone and lacks a portion of them. Of 100,000 to 150,000 clones listed, under 90% are singletons. This material consisted of peripheral blood, taken on day 0 of AZD1222 vaccination. The receptors here all came from an adult in good health. CDR3s include the opening cysteine and the closing phenylalanine or tryptophan. A D gene is named only where the DNA matches it firmly. Rows give clone size only sometimes, using once, few, many, or a class for an expanded clone.

size: NA; D: NA; J: TRBJ1-2; V: TRBV9; CDR3: CASSVAKDRSDYGYTF; DNA: TGTGCCAGCAGCGTAGCCAAGGACAGATCCGACTATGGCTACACCTTC
size: NA; D: NA; J: TRBJ2-7; V: TRBV29-1; CDR3: CSHTDPPEQYF; DNA: TGCAGCCACACGGACCCTCCAGAGCAGTACTTC
size: NA; D: NA; J: TRBJ1-5; V: TRBV19; CDR3: CASSIEGANQPQHF; DNA: TGTGCCAGTAGTATTGAGGGTGCCAATCAGCCCCAGCATTTT
size: many; D: TRBD1; J: TRBJ2-6; V: TRBV2; CDR3: CASALGQPNVLTF; DNA: TGTGCCAGCGCCCTGGGACAGCCCAACGTCCTGACTTTC
size: NA; D: NA; J: TRBJ1-2; V: TRBV6-5; CDR3: CASSLSTGAGYGYTF; DNA: TGTGCCAGCAGTCTCTCGACAGGCGCAGGCTATGGCTACACCTTC
size: NA; D: TRBD1; J: TRBJ1-5; V: TRBV28; CDR3: CASSFLRGLQPQHF; DNA: TGTGCCAGCAGTTTTCTCAGGGGGCTTCAGCCCCAGCATTTT
size: NA; D: NA; J: TRBJ1-2; V: TRBV28; CDR3: CASGSGQGLFGYTF; DNA: TGTGCCAGCGGCTCCGGGCAGGGTCTTTTTGGCTACACCTTC
size: NA; D: NA; J: TRBJ1-5; V: TRBV9; CDR3: CASSVGEGRNQPQHF; DNA: TGTGCCAGCAGCGTAGGAGAGGGGCGAAATCAGCCCCAGCATTTT
size: NA; D: TRBD1; J: TRBJ2-7; V: TRBV5-1; CDR3: CASSSKTGSSYEQYF; DNA: TGCGCCAGCAGCTCAAAGACAGGGAGCTCCTACGAGCAGTACTTC
size: NA; D: NA; J: TRBJ2-2; V: TRBV19; CDR3: CASSIIVSGELFF; DNA: TGTGCCAGTAGTATAATAGTGTCCGGGGAGCTGTTTTTT
size: NA; D: TRBD1; J: TRBJ2-7; V: TRBV11-2; CDR3: CASSRGTGNLEQYF; DNA: TGTGCCAGCAGTCGCGGGACAGGGAACCTCGAGCAGTACTTC
size: once; D: NA; J: TRBJ1-1; V: TRBV19; CDR3: CASKRDRNTEAFF; DNA: TGTGCCAGTAAACGAGACAGAAACACTGAAGCTTTCTTT
size: few; D: NA; J: TRBJ2-1; V: TRBV12-3/TRBV12-4; CDR3: CAIRNQGNEQFF; DNA: TGTGCCATCCGAAACCAGGGGAATGAGCAGTTCTTC
size: NA; D: TRBD1; J: TRBJ2-4; V: TRBV27; CDR3: CASRAPGTGVRGAKNIQYF; DNA: TGTGCCAGCAGGGCCCCCGGGACAGGGGTCCGAGGGGCCAAAAACATTCAGTACTTC
size: NA; D: NA; J: TRBJ1-5; V: TRBV7-9; CDR3: CASSQGGGGNQPQHF; DNA: TGTGCCAGTAGCCAGGGCGGGGGGGGCAATCAGCCCCAGCATTTT
size: few; D: NA; J: TRBJ1-6; V: TRBV6-2/TRBV6-3; CDR3: CASSSPPTSSYNSPLHF; DNA: TGTGCCAGCAGTTCCCCGCCAACGAGCTCCTATAATTCACCCCTCCACTTT
size: NA; D: TRBD1; J: TRBJ1-1; V: TRBV30; CDR3: CAWKQGAGEAFF; DNA: TGTGCCTGGAAACAGGGGGCTGGTGAAGCTTTCTTT
size: NA; D: NA; J: TRBJ2-3; V: TRBV28; CDR3: CASSSLEGVDTQYF; DNA: TGTGCCAGCAGTTCACTGGAGGGAGTGGATACGCAGTATTTT
size: NA; D: NA; J: TRBJ1-5; V: TRBV4-3; CDR3: CASSQAKQENQPQHF; DNA: TGCGCCAGCAGCCAAGCGAAACAGGAAAATCAGCCCCAGCATTTT
size: NA; D: NA; J: TRBJ2-1; V: TRBV28; CDR3: CASSSSSIYNEQFF; DNA: TGTGCCAGCAGTTCCTCCTCCATCTACAATGAGCAGTTCTTC
size: NA; D: NA; J: TRBJ2-1; V: TRBV28; CDR3: CASSIGGPYNEQFF; DNA: TGTGCCAGCAGCATCGGGGGCCCGTACAATGAGCAGTTCTTC
size: NA; D: TRBD1; J: TRBJ2-3; V: TRBV7-2; CDR3: CASSLVGTGGSDTQYF; DNA: TGTGCCAGCAGCTTGGTCGGGACAGGGGGTTCAGATACGCAGTATTTT
size: NA; D: TRBD1; J: TRBJ2-7; V: TRBV15; CDR3: CATSRAKTGGMYEQYF; DNA: TGTGCCACCAGCAGAGCTAAGACAGGGGGTATGTACGAGCAGTACTTC
size: NA; D: TRBD1; J: TRBJ2-7; V: TRBV7-2; CDR3: CASSARDRGDYEQYF; DNA: TGTGCCAGCAGCGCTAGAGACAGGGGGGATTACGAGCAGTACTTC
size: once; D: NA; J: TRBJ1-5; V: TRBV12-3/TRBV12-4; CDR3: CASSLSLKQPQHF; DNA: TGTGCCAGCAGTTTGAGTTTGAAACAGCCCCAGCATTTT
size: NA; D: NA; J: TRBJ2-5; V: TRBV9; CDR3: CASSPDLDSIQYF; DNA: TGTGCCAGCAGCCCAGATCTGGACTCCATCCAGTACTTC
size: NA; D: TRBD1; J: TRBJ2-2; V: TRBV30; CDR3: CAWKAGDRDTGELFF; DNA: TGTGCCTGGAAAGCCGGGGACAGGGACACCGGGGAGCTGTTTTTT
size: NA; D: TRBD2; J: TRBJ2-3; V: TRBV6-6; CDR3: CASRGLAGASGTQYF; DNA: TGTGCCAGCAGGGGACTAGCGGGGGCGTCCGGTACGCAGTATTTT
size: NA; D: TRBD2; J: TRBJ2-1; V: TRBV30; CDR3: CAWKREYNEQFF; DNA: TGTGCCTGGAAGCGGGAGTACAATGAGCAGTTCTTC
size: NA; D: NA; J: TRBJ2-1; V: TRBV19; CDR3: CASSIRASSYNEQFF; DNA: TGTGCCAGTAGTATCCGGGCCAGCTCCTACAATGAGCAGTTCTTC
size: NA; D: NA; J: TRBJ2-1; V: TRBV3-1/TRBV3-2; CDR3: CASSQGVGTYNEQFF; DNA: TGTGCCAGCAGCCAAGGCGTGGGGACCTACAATGAGCAGTTCTTC
size: NA; D: NA; J: TRBJ1-2; V: TRBV28; CDR3: CASSSPGSNYGYTF; DNA: TGTGCCAGCAGTTCGCCAGGGAGCAACTATGGCTACACCTTC
size: NA; D: NA; J: TRBJ1-1; V: TRBV5-1; CDR3: CASKTVNTEAFF; DNA: TGCGCCAGCAAGACAGTCAACACTGAAGCTTTCTTT
size: once; D: NA; J: TRBJ2-2; V: TRBV6-2/TRBV6-3; CDR3: CASSYSGGELFF; DNA: TGTGCCAGCAGTTACTCGGGGGGGGAGCTGTTTTTT
size: NA; D: NA; J: TRBJ1-3; V: TRBV24-1; CDR3: CATSDPPGRSSGNTIYF; DNA: TGTGCCACCAGTGATCCTCCAGGGAGGTCCTCTGGAAACACCATATATTTT
size: NA; D: NA; J: TRBJ1-4; V: TRBV3-1/TRBV3-2; CDR3: CASSRSPNEKLFF; DNA: TGTGCCAGCAGCCGCTCCCCAAATGAAAAACTGTTTTTT
size: NA; D: NA; J: TRBJ1-5; V: TRBV3-1/TRBV3-2; CDR3: CASSPADEVCNQPQHF; DNA: TGTGCCAGCAGCCCAGCGGATGAGGTTTGCAATCAGCCCCAGCATTTT
size: NA; D: NA; J: TRBJ1-5; V: TRBV2; CDR3: CASSIQRYSNQPQHF; DNA: TGTGCCAGCAGTATTCAGAGATATAGCAATCAGCCCCAGCATTTT
size: NA; D: NA; J: TRBJ1-6; V: TRBV2; CDR3: CASNGRGNSPLHF; DNA: TGTGCCAGCAATGGGAGGGGAAATTCACCCCTCCACTTT
size: once; D: TRBD2; J: TRBJ2-3; V: TRBV29-1; CDR3: CSAPGLANADTQYF; DNA: TGCAGCGCACCGGGACTAGCTAACGCAGATACGCAGTATTTT
size: few; D: NA; J: TRBJ2-7; V: TRBV7-2; CDR3: CASSPYGPTSYEQYF; DNA: TGTGCCAGCAGCCCGTACGGGCCGACTTCCTACGAGCAGTACTTC